This is a list of T cell receptor beta chains from one sample in a study of blood T cell repertoires in COVID-19. Repertoires were generated with immunoSEQ multiplex PCR, while TCRdb's copy carries only in-frame clones and drops some. The sample has about 440,000 clones, roughly 90% seen once; the top ten hold 4% to 5.5%. Sequencing was carried out using peripheral blood. The receptor set was obtained from a woman aged 25-40 years with acute or convalescent COVID-19. The CDR3 runs from the conserved cysteine through the conserved F or W. The D gene is left open where the match is weak. Clone sizes are given selectively: once, few, many, or a class where the clone is expanded.

clone size: -
V gene: TRBV4-1
D gene: TRBD1
CDR3 protein: CASSRRTGDYGYTF

clone size: -
V gene: TRBV7-9
D gene: -
CDR3 protein: CASSQTTRRRVNTEAFF

clone size: -
V gene: TRBV5-6
D gene: TRBD2
CDR3 protein: CASSSGLPSTDTQYF

clone size: -
V gene: TRBV7-9
D gene: -
CDR3 protein: CASSFRWSGANVLTF

clone size: -
V gene: TRBV3-1/TRBV3-2
D gene: -
CDR3 protein: CASSQEVDLSLETQYF

clone size: few
V gene: TRBV9
D gene: -
CDR3 protein: CASSFTPGGDYGYTF

clone size: once
V gene: TRBV29-1
D gene: TRBD1
CDR3 protein: CSVRRGQGYTF

clone size: -
V gene: TRBV11-3
D gene: -
CDR3 protein: CASSSRVLNTEAFF

clone size: -
V gene: TRBV9
D gene: -
CDR3 protein: CASSAPGGGALDEQFF

clone size: -
V gene: TRBV7-9
D gene: TRBD1
CDR3 protein: CASSQDRAGNTIYF

clone size: few
V gene: TRBV5-6
D gene: TRBD2
CDR3 protein: CASSLGLAGGNTDTQYF

clone size: -
V gene: TRBV20-1
D gene: -
CDR3 protein: CSASGSETQYF

clone size: -
V gene: TRBV29-1
D gene: TRBD1
CDR3 protein: CSVDRPPQSTGAMGYGYTF

clone size: once
V gene: TRBV6-2/TRBV6-3
D gene: -
CDR3 protein: CASSFPPGSPYEQYF

clone size: -
V gene: TRBV9
D gene: -
CDR3 protein: CASSVGAEITDTQYF

clone size: -
V gene: TRBV3-1/TRBV3-2
D gene: -
CDR3 protein: CASSHRGSTEAFF

clone size: -
V gene: TRBV7-2
D gene: -
CDR3 protein: CASSLYPLNNSPLHF

clone size: -
V gene: TRBV7-3
D gene: -
CDR3 protein: CASSPNGDIYEQYF

clone size: -
V gene: TRBV6-5
D gene: TRBD1
CDR3 protein: CASSLRDRAPDTQYF

clone size: once
V gene: TRBV5-1
D gene: TRBD1
CDR3 protein: CASSLRTGTYEQYF